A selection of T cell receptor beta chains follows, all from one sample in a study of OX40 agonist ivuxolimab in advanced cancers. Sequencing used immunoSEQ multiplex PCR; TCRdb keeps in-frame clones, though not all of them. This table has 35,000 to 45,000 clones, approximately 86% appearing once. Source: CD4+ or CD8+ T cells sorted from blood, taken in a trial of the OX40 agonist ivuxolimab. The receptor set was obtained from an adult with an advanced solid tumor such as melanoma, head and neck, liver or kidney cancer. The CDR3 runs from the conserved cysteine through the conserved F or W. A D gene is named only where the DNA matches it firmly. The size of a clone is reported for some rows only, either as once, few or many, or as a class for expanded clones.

TGTGCCAGCAGCGTAGCGCCCAGCGGGAGAGGGTGGACCGGGGAGCTGTTTTTT,CASSVAPSGRGWTGELFF,TRBJ2-2,TRBD2,.,TRBV9
TGTGCCAGCAGCCAAGTAACGGGGCAGGGGGTATACAATGAGCAGTTCTTC,CASSQVTGQGVYNEQFF,TRBJ2-1,TRBD1,.,TRBV5-4
TGTGCCAGCCGAAGCAACAATCAGCCCCAGCATTTT,CASRSNNQPQHF,TRBJ1-5,.,.,TRBV27
TGTGCCAGCTCACCACCGGGTGGGAACACTGAAGCTTTCTTT,CASSPPGGNTEAFF,TRBJ1-1,.,.,TRBV18
TGTGCCAGCCATGCAGCCTCTAGCACAGATACGCAGTATTTT,CASHAASSTDTQYF,TRBJ2-3,.,.,TRBV28
TGTGCCAGCAGCCAAGGGACTAGCGGGAGCGATGAGCAGTTCTTC,CASSQGTSGSDEQFF,TRBJ2-1,TRBD2,.,TRBV11-3
TGTGCCAGCAGTGGGGAGGGGAGAAACACTGAAGCTTTCTTT,CASSGEGRNTEAFF,TRBJ1-1,.,.,TRBV2
TGTGCCAGCAGCCTACGACGGACTAGCGGGAGAGATACGCAGTATTTT,CASSLRRTSGRDTQYF,TRBJ2-3,TRBD2,few,TRBV7-9
TGTGCCAGAAGCTTAGGGCGCGGACAGGGATACAACGAGCAGTACTTC,CARSLGRGQGYNEQYF,TRBJ2-7,.,.,TRBV7-5
TGTGCCAGCAGCCTCGGACTAGCGGGAGATACTAGCACAGATACGCAGTATTTT,CASSLGLAGDTSTDTQYF,TRBJ2-3,TRBD2,.,TRBV5-6
TGTGCCAGCAGCCAAGTTTCTAGCGGGGATGAGCAGTTCTTC,CASSQVSSGDEQFF,TRBJ2-1,TRBD2,.,TRBV4-2
TGTGCCAGCAGCCTTTTCCCGCTCGGGCGGCCCTTCGGTGGGGCCAACGTCCTGACTTTC,CASSLFPLGRPFGGANVLTF,TRBJ2-6,.,.,TRBV21-1
TGCGCCAGCAGTGAAGAACAGCGAGGGCAGCAGTACTTC,CASSEEQRGQQYF,TRBJ2-7,.,.,TRBV10-2
TGCAGCGTTGAGGGAATGGTGGCGGGAGGGCGCGGTGAGCAGTTCTTC,CSVEGMVAGGRGEQFF,TRBJ2-1,TRBD2,.,TRBV29-1
TGCGCCAGCAGCCGAGGGGGGTCCGGGGCCAACGTCCTGACTTTC,CASSRGGSGANVLTF,TRBJ2-6,.,.,TRBV4-1
TGCGCCAGCAGCTTGGAAGGGGTTGGAAACACCATATATTTT,CASSLEGVGNTIYF,TRBJ1-3,.,.,TRBV5-1
TGTGCCAGCAGTTACTCGACGGCGGGGGAAGGCTACACCTTC,CASSYSTAGEGYTF,TRBJ1-2,.,.,TRBV6-5
TGTGCCAGCAGTTTTCAGGGACTGAGCTCCTACGAGCAGTACTTC,CASSFQGLSSYEQYF,TRBJ2-7,.,.,TRBV28
TGTGCCAGCTCACCCCCCCCGGGGAGCGGAAACACAGATACGCAGTATTTT,CASSPPPGSGNTDTQYF,TRBJ2-3,.,.,TRBV18
TGTGCCAGCAGCCTCACAGGGGGCGGTGAAAAACTGTTTTTT,CASSLTGGGEKLFF,TRBJ1-4,TRBD1,.,TRBV28
TGTGCCAGCAGTCGAACAGGGGGCGGATGGTCCTACGAGCAGTACTTC,CASSRTGGGWSYEQYF,TRBJ2-7,TRBD1,few,TRBV2
TGTGCCAGCTCACCAATCGTCCCAAGGGGTGATTACGAGCAGTACTTC,CASSPIVPRGDYEQYF,TRBJ2-7,.,.,TRBV18
TGTGCCAGCAGCTTCGGGACAGGGGCCTCACCCCTCCACTTT,CASSFGTGASPLHF,TRBJ1-6,TRBD1,.,TRBV11-2
TGTGCCAGTAGCCCTAGGGTGGGTCTCACCGGGGAGCTGTTTTTT,CASSPRVGLTGELFF,TRBJ2-2,.,.,TRBV19
TGCGCCAGCAGCTCCGACATGTCCAGCTCCTACGAGCAGTACTTC,CASSSDMSSSYEQYF,TRBJ2-7,.,.,TRBV5-1
TGTGCCAGCAGCCCCTGGACGGCTTTGAACACTGAAGCTTTCTTT,CASSPWTALNTEAFF,TRBJ1-1,.,once,TRBV5-4
TGTGCCAGTAGTATTAACAGGGACACCAAAAACATTCAGTACTTC,CASSINRDTKNIQYF,TRBJ2-4,.,.,TRBV19
TGTGCCAGCAGCTTGCCCCCAGCAAGCACAGATACGCAGTATTTT,CASSLPPASTDTQYF,TRBJ2-3,.,.,TRBV5-4
TGTGCCAGCAGTTTATCCGGATCAGGGGGCCTCCACGAGCAGTACTTC,CASSLSGSGGLHEQYF,TRBJ2-7,TRBD1,.,TRBV28
TGTGCCAGCAGCTTAGGAGGATTCTACGAGCAGTACTTC,CASSLGGFYEQYF,TRBJ2-7,.,.,TRBV11-3
TGTGCCAGCGGGCGGCTGGGCAACGGCTACACCTTC,CASGRLGNGYTF,TRBJ1-2,.,few,TRBV28
TGTGCCAGCAACGGCCCTCGAACCGGGACAGGCGGGAACTATGGCTACACCTTC,CASNGPRTGTGGNYGYTF,TRBJ1-2,TRBD1,.,TRBV28
TGTGCCAGCAGCAAAGAGGGGCCCGACAGGGCGCGGGAGCAGTTCTTC,CASSKEGPDRAREQFF,TRBJ2-1,.,.,TRBV21-1
TGTGCCAGCAGCCCCAAGGGGATAGGAGAGACCCAGTACTTC,CASSPKGIGETQYF,TRBJ2-5,.,few,TRBV7-9
TGTGCTAGTGGTTCGTGGCAGGATAGGGACGAGCAGTACTTC,CASGSWQDRDEQYF,TRBJ2-7,.,.,TRBV12-5
TGTGCCAGCAGCAAAGCGGGGGGTAGTAACATTCAGTACTTC,CASSKAGGSNIQYF,TRBJ2-4,.,.,TRBV21-1
TGTGCCAGAAGCCGGTCCGACAGAAGGACCGGGGAGCTGTTTTTT,CARSRSDRRTGELFF,TRBJ2-2,.,.,TRBV5-3
TGTGCCAGCAGTCGCTCTGGGACTAGCGGGAGTGGCCCGGATACGCAGTATTTT,CASSRSGTSGSGPDTQYF,TRBJ2-3,TRBD2,.,TRBV27
TGTGCCAGCAGTTACCAGTTGGGGAGGAACACTGAAGCTTTCTTT,CASSYQLGRNTEAFF,TRBJ1-1,.,.,TRBV6-5
TGTGCCAGCTCACCACGACGGGGGGAGACCCAGTACTTC,CASSPRRGETQYF,TRBJ2-5,.,.,TRBV18
TGTGCCAGCAGTGCCCCCACCGGGACAGAGGGGAGAGGCATTCAGTACTTC,CASSAPTGTEGRGIQYF,TRBJ2-4,TRBD1,.,TRBV25-1
TGTGCCACCAGCAGACCACCCCTGGAAGAGACCCAGTACTTC,CATSRPPLEETQYF,TRBJ2-5,.,.,TRBV15
TGTGCCAGCACCGGGGGGGTGGCGCTCTCTGGAAACACCATATATTTT,CASTGGVALSGNTIYF,TRBJ1-3,.,few,TRBV7-4
TGTGCCAGTAAACAGGGGAACTATGGCTACACCTTC,CASKQGNYGYTF,TRBJ1-2,TRBD1,.,TRBV19
TGCGCCAGCAGTCCGACAGGGGATTTTTACGAGCAGTACTTC,CASSPTGDFYEQYF,TRBJ2-7,TRBD1,.,TRBV4-1
TGTGCCACCAGCAGCGGGCTAATACCCTATGGCTACACCTTC,CATSSGLIPYGYTF,TRBJ1-2,.,.,TRBV15
TGTGCCAGCAGTTGGACACTAAAAAACATTCAGTACTTC,CASSWTLKNIQYF,TRBJ2-4,.,.,TRBV28
TGCAGCGTAACAGTGAACTATGGCTACACCTTC,CSVTVNYGYTF,TRBJ1-2,.,.,TRBV20-1
TGTGCCAGCAGCGTAGTTAGCGGGAGAACTGGGGAGCTGTTTTTT,CASSVVSGRTGELFF,TRBJ2-2,TRBD2,.,TRBV9
TGTGCCAGCAGCTTCGGGGAGGATACGCAGTATTTT,CASSFGEDTQYF,TRBJ2-3,.,.,TRBV11-3
TGTGCCAGCAGCCAACTCAGGGCCGGGGAGCTGTTTTTT,CASSQLRAGELFF,TRBJ2-2,.,.,TRBV14
TGTGCCAGCAGCTTGTGGGTGGGGGGCGACGAGCAGTACTTC,CASSLWVGGDEQYF,TRBJ2-7,.,.,TRBV5-5
TGTGCCAGCAGTTTAAGTTCTCCCTACGAGCAGTACTTC,CASSLSSPYEQYF,TRBJ2-7,.,.,TRBV27
TGCAGTGCTAGAGGGGGAACCGAAGCTTTCTTT,CSARGGTEAFF,TRBJ1-1,.,.,TRBV20-1